These 12 T cell receptor beta chains were sequenced from one sample in a study of CD4 T cells in relation to SARS-CoV-2 and coronaviruses. The antigens for these receptors are not known. TCRdb's copy holds only in-frame clones and misses some; the assay was immunoSEQ multiplex PCR. The sample lists tens of thousands of clones; roughly 87% were seen once. Sequencing was performed on naive CD4+ T cells from PBMCs, cultured in vitro. Sample subset: naive CD4+ T cells isolated by negative enrichment. The receptor source for this set is an adult with COVID-19.

J is TRBJ2-1 and V is TRBV29-1; 9 bases match TRBD2. The CDR3 sequence is 15 residues long. The V segment lost 1 base and the J segment 6 bases; nucleotides outside the gene matches: 7. Germline V gene data show CDR1 as SQVTM and CDR2 as ANQGSEA. DNA of the CDR3: TGCAGCGTTGAAGGGGGGAGCGGGAGGTTCAATGAGCAGTTCTTC. Translated: CSVEGGSGRFNEQFF.

The gene calls are TRBV28 and TRBJ1-6, with D possibly being TRBD1 (5 bases). Germline V gene data show CDR1 as MDHEN and CDR2 as SYDVKM. This CDR3 region has 14 residues. V was shortened by 2 bases and J by 10 bases, with 12 bases between the two germline ends. DNA for the CDR3: TGTGCCAGCAGTTTAAGTCAGGGAGGCTCACCCCTCCACTTT. Amino acids: CASSLSQGGSPLHF.

The chain joins TRBV28 to TRBJ1-4; a weak D match, TRBD1 (6 bases). The CDR3 is 15 residues long. Per germline, CDR1 MDHEN and CDR2 SYDVKM. Trimming pared 4 bases from V and 4 bases from J, leaving 13 bases between. The CDR3 loop is CASSSTTGYNEKLFF. The CDR3 nucleotides are TGTGCCAGCAGTTCCACCACAGGGTATAATGAAAAACTGTTTTTT.

This clone was observed a single time. V usage is TRBV11-3 and J usage is TRBJ2-2, with 7 bases fitting TRBD1. Germline lookup yields CDR1 SGHNT and CDR2 YENEEA. The junction had 10 bases not matched to a gene; V was cut back by 5 bases and J by 7 bases. CDR3 length equals 15 residues. The CDR3 spells CASSALGTDSGELFF. The DNA for the CDR3 is TGTGCCAGCAGCGCCCTCGGGACAGACAGCGGGGAGCTGTTTTTT.

The chain recombines TRBV20-1 with TRBJ2-7; D is unresolved. The CDR3 loop spans 11 amino acids. Germline loops: CDR1 DFQATT, CDR2 SNEGSKA (reference sequence). V shed 4 bases and J shed 3 bases, with 7 bases lying between them. CDR3 loop: CSAINGYEQYF. CDR3 DNA: TGCAGTGCTATCAACGGCTACGAGCAGTACTTC.

This sequence joins TRBV6-5 and TRBJ1-4; D unresolved. Deletions cut 7 bases from V and 7 bases from J, with 10 bases between. In germline, CDR1 is MNHEY, CDR2 SVGAGI. The CDR3 is made up of 12 amino acids. This CDR3 is CASTRAGEKLFF. The CDR3 DNA is TGTGCCAGCACGCGGGCGGGTGAAAAACTGTTTTTT.

The gene calls are TRBV6-6 and TRBJ2-4; the match to TRBD1 covers 10 bases. The CDR3 runs 13 residues. Germline CDR1 reads MNHNY; CDR2 reads SVGAGI (reference sequence). V trimming: 9 bases; J trimming: 3 bases; junction bases outside the gene matches: 2. CDR3 loop: CASGTGDKNIQYF. CDR3 sequence (DNA): TGTGCCAGTGGGACAGGGGACAAAAACATTCAGTACTTC.

This clone was observed a handful of times. V is TRBV15 and J is TRBJ2-4; 9 positions match TRBD1. Germline assignment: CDR1 LNHNV and CDR2 YYDKDF (reference sequence). The CDR3 length is 17 residues. Germline trimming cut 2 bases from V and 2 bases from J; bases unmatched to any gene: 7. The CDR3, as DNA: TGTGCCACCAGCAGATGGACAGGGGACTTGACCAAAAACATTCAGTACTTC. Protein sequence: CATSRWTGDLTKNIQYF.

The chain is built from TRBV5-1 and TRBJ2-7; D gene uncertain. CDR1 and CDR2 (germline): SGHRS, YFSETQ. Trimming cost V 5 bases and J 4 bases, with 7 bases left between them. The CDR3 contains 11 residues. As DNA, the CDR3 is TGCGCCAGCAGGTCGGAATACGAGCAGTACTTC. This gives the protein CASRSEYEQYF.

This sequence joins TRBV24-1 and TRBJ2-6; maybe TRBD1 (6 bases). This CDR3 region has 16 residues. The ends were cut back, 4 bases at V and 0 bases at J, with 9 bases in the middle. Germline V gene sequence: CDR1 KGHDR, CDR2 SFDVKD. The CDR3 sequence: CATSETGSSGANVLTF. CDR3 coding DNA: TGTGCCACCAGTGAAACAGGGAGCTCTGGGGCCAACGTCCTGACTTTC.

The chain employs TRBV6-2 or TRBV6-3 and TRBJ2-1; the match to TRBD2 covers 12 bases. The germline gives CDR1 MNHEY, CDR2 SVGEGT. The CDR3 has 13 amino acids. The junction had 1 base not matched to a gene; V was cut back by 6 bases and J by 7 bases. CDR3 region: CASSTSGGNEQFF. The CDR3 coding sequence is TGTGCCAGCAGCACTAGCGGGGGGAATGAGCAGTTCTTC.

The chain links TRBV7-9 to TRBJ2-5, with D tentatively TRBD1 or TRBD2 (6 bases each). V lost 0 bases and J 5 bases, leaving 7 bases between the germline ends. This CDR3 spans 13 amino acids. Germline CDR1 and CDR2: SEHNR and FQNEAQ (reference sequence). CDR3 DNA sequence: TGTGCCAGCAGCTTAGCGGGGGGCGAGACCCAGTACTTC. It is translated as CASSLAGGETQYF.